These 28 T cell receptor beta chains were all obtained from the same sample, sequenced in a study of T cells in Graves' hyperthyroidism and ophthalmopathy. Researchers amplified the TCR beta CDR3 regions from RNA transcripts. In the first-round RT-PCR of the TCR CDR3, the HTBI primer set was used. Each CDR3 protein is one row after TCRdb ran MiXCR on the multiplex PCR reads. Of hundreds of thousands of distinct CDR3 sequences listed, 11% to 15% are singletons. Material for sequencing was blood. The source is a woman younger than 35 with Graves' hyperthyroidism.

This clonotype was detected many times. V and J are TRBV2 and TRBJ1-4; unclear D gene. Trimming shortened V by 4 bases and J by 8 bases, and 14 bases separated the two germline ends. This CDR3 is built from 14 residues. Germline CDR1 SNHLY, CDR2 FYNNEI. The DNA of the CDR3 is TGTGCCAGCAGTGCCAGATCTGGTGGCGAAAAACTGTTTTTT. Its translation is CASSARSGGEKLFF.

The CDR3 loop reads CASSFLSAGDYSPLHF. CDR3 bases: TGTGCCAGCAGCTTTCTTTCTGCCGGAGACTATTCACCCCTCCACTTT. The chain joins TRBV7-2 to TRBJ1-6; no clear D gene. V was trimmed by 3 bases and J by 8 bases, leaving 17 bases between them. This CDR3 comprises 16 residues. The V gene's germline CDR1 is SGHTA and CDR2 FQGNSA. The whole variable domain, filled in from reference TRBV7-2 and TRBJ1-6, reads GAGVSQSPSNKVTEKGKDVELRCDPISGHTALYWYRQSLGQGLEFLIYFQGNSAPDKSGLPSDRFSAERTGGSVSTLTIQRTQQEDSAVYLCASSFLSAGDYSPLHFGNGTRLTVT.

This clonotype was recorded at least ten times. V gene TRBV11-2 combines with J gene TRBJ2-7; no firm D call. The CDR3 has 12 amino acids. The germline V gene has CDR1 SGHAT and CDR2 FQNNGV. The germline V and J ends were trimmed by 1 base and 5 bases, with 6 bases remaining between them. The CDR3: CASSLGGHEQYF. CDR3 DNA: TGTGCCAGCAGCTTAGGTGGGCACGAGCAGTACTTC.

The J gene is TRBJ2-1, the V gene TRBV7-9, with TRBD1 identical over 9 bases. The junction had 11 bases not matched to a gene; V was cut back by 4 bases and J by 10 bases. This CDR3 is 15 amino acids long. CDR1 is SEHNR and CDR2 is FQNEAQ in the germline V gene (reference sequence). The CDR3 DNA reads TGTGCCAGCAGCTACCCGGGACAGGGAATTCAGGAGCAGTTCTTC. Amino acids: CASSYPGQGIQEQFF.

This clonotype was seen many times. The V and J genes are TRBV3-1 and TRBJ2-7, with D maybe TRBD1 (6 bases). This CDR3 region has 12 residues. V lost 6 bases, J lost 3 bases, and 9 bases lay in between. Germline CDR1 and CDR2: LGHDT and YNNKEL (reference sequence). The CDR3 coding sequence is TGTGCCAGCAGTAACAGGGTCTACGAGCAGTACTTC. Translated: CASSNRVYEQYF.

This clonotype was detected many times. V usage is TRBV20-1 and J usage is TRBJ2-1; no firm D call. CDR1 is DFQATT, CDR2 SNEGSKA, per germline (reference sequence). CDR3 length: 12 residues. The V gene lost 4 bases and the J gene lost 8 bases, with 12 bases spanning the gap. The CDR3 bases are TGCAGTGCTACCCCCTCCCTGGATGAGCAGTTCTTC. Translating it yields CSATPSLDEQFF.

CDR3 loop: CASSIRGSDDRAFF. CDR3 nucleotides: TGCGCCAGCAGCATTCGGGGGAGTGATGACAGGGCTTTCTTT. The chain is built from TRBV10-2 and TRBJ1-1, with TRBD1 as a possible D gene (6 bases). The germline gives CDR1 WSHSY, CDR2 SAAADI. The CDR3 runs 14 residues. Trimming pared 6 bases from V and 11 bases from J, leaving 22 bases between.

The gene calls are TRBV18 and TRBJ1-1, with D uncertain. Germline CDR1 is KGHSH and CDR2 is LQKENI. The CDR3 totals 14 residues. The V gene lost 2 bases and the J gene lost 1 base, with 8 bases spanning the gap. In DNA form, the CDR3 reads TGTGCCAGCTCACCAGCCATTCAGAACACTGAAGCTTTCTTT. Amino acid sequence: CASSPAIQNTEAFF.

Concerning this clonotype: Relative to the germline gene, one junction end is altered; a read error may explain this. V usage is TRBV6-2 or TRBV6-3 and J usage is TRBJ2-1, with TRBD2 matching over 7 bases. This CDR3 is built from 16 residues. Germline CDR1 reads MNHEY; CDR2 reads SVGEGT. CDR3 residues: CAGSYLTRERYNEQFF. In nucleotides, the CDR3 is TGTGCCGGCAGTTACCTCACGCGGGAGAGGTACAATGAGCAGTTCTTC.

Only a few counts were recorded for this clonotype. This chain links TRBV6-1 with TRBJ2-1; the D gene is possibly TRBD1 (5 bases). Germline CDR1 MNHNS, CDR2 SASEGT. CDR3 length equals 14 residues. V was pared by 10 bases and J by 9 bases, with 22 bases between. For the CDR3, the DNA is TGTGCCACCTCGGACACCCCTGCCCCTAGTGAGCAGTTCTTC. Translation: CATSDTPAPSEQFF.

There are many counts of this clonotype. The rearrangement joins TRBV6-2 or TRBV6-3 to TRBJ2-5, with a tentative D call TRBD2 (8 bases). The V and J ends lost 3 bases and 3 bases respectively, with 20 bases between them. Germline V lookup: CDR1 MNHEY, CDR2 SVGEGT. This CDR3 is 17 amino acids long. The CDR3 here is CASSYRGGTEEKETQYF. In DNA form, the CDR3 reads TGTGCCAGCAGTTATCGCGGGGGGACAGAAGAAAAAGAGACCCAGTACTTC.

The chain carries TRBV18 and TRBJ2-3, with 13 positions matching TRBD2. The CDR3 is made up of 17 amino acids. V gave up 4 bases and J gave up 9 bases; unmatched junction bases: 13. Germline V gene data show CDR1 as KGHSH and CDR2 as LQKENI. The CDR3 DNA follows: TGTGCCAGCTCACAAAATCCGGGACTAGCGGGACATGGCACGCAGTATTTT. Translated: CASSQNPGLAGHGTQYF.

Ten or more counts support this clonotype. The CDR3, as DNA: TGTGCCTGGTCTCCTATTTTGGGCTACACCTTC. It is translated as CAWSPILGYTF. The rearrangement uses TRBV30 and TRBJ1-2; D is ambiguous. V gave up 5 bases and J gave up 8 bases, with 12 bases separating them. Germline lookup yields CDR1 GTSNPN and CDR2 SVGIG (reference sequence). There are 11 residues in the CDR3.

This clonotype was recorded at least ten times. The gene calls are TRBV7-2 and TRBJ2-7; perhaps TRBD2 as D (6 bases). Germline CDR1 and CDR2: SGHTA and FQGNSA. Deletions cut 7 bases from V and 2 bases from J, with 18 bases between. The CDR3 consists of 15 residues. The CDR3 nucleotides are TGTGCCAGCACCCCAACAGCGGGTAGTACCTACGAGCAGTACTTC. Protein product: CASTPTAGSTYEQYF.

This clonotype was observed many times. CDR3 in amino acids: CASSRYGGAEQFF. CDR3 bases: TGTGCCAGCAGCCGTTATGGGGGAGCTGAGCAGTTCTTC. The chain recombines TRBV3-1 with TRBJ2-1; D is tentatively TRBD1 or TRBD2 (5 bases each). The CDR3 runs to 13 residues. V was clipped by 4 bases and J by 9 bases, with 13 bases between them. CDR1 LGHDT and CDR2 YNNKEL come from the germline V gene (reference sequence).

Many counts were recorded for this clonotype. The genes are TRBV6-1 and TRBJ2-7; TRBD1 or TRBD2 may be the D gene (6 bases each). The V and J ends lost 7 bases and 2 bases respectively, with 12 bases between them. Germline loops: CDR1 MNHNS, CDR2 SASEGT. CDR3 length: 13 amino acids. The CDR3 region has the DNA TGTGCCAGCATGCCGGAGGGGGCCTACGAGCAGTACTTC. Its translation: CASMPEGAYEQYF.

This clonotype has a handful of counts. The rearrangement joins TRBV12-3 or TRBV12-4 to TRBJ1-3; D gene uncertain. The length of the CDR3 is 13 residues. The V and J ends lost 6 bases and 4 bases respectively, with 10 bases between them. The CDR3 nucleotides read TGTGCCAGCAGGACGGGCGGGGGAAACACCATATATTTT. This sequence encodes CASRTGGGNTIYF.

There are a few counts of this clonotype. V gene TRBV12-3 or TRBV12-4 combines with J gene TRBJ1-4; no clear D. Trimming removed 1 base at V and 8 bases at J, with 11 bases between. The CDR3 extends over 14 amino acids. The CDR3 here is CASSLGQTSEKLFF. The CDR3 region has the DNA TGTGCCAGCAGTTTAGGGCAGACTAGCGAAAAACTGTTTTTT.

This clonotype was observed many times. The chain has TRBV7-2 and TRBJ1-3; no definite D call. V lost 2 bases to trimming and J lost 3 bases, with 17 bases between them. This CDR3 is 17 amino acids long. The germline CDR1 and CDR2 sequences are SGHTA and FQGNSA. The CDR3 loop reads CASSLLLDGYGGNTIYF. The CDR3, as DNA: TGTGCCAGCAGCTTACTCCTCGACGGGTACGGTGGAAACACCATATATTTT. Looking up the rest from reference TRBV7-2 and TRBJ1-3 gives the full variable domain: GAGVSQSPSNKVTEKGKDVELRCDPISGHTALYWYRQSLGQGLEFLIYFQGNSAPDKSGLPSDRFSAERTGGSVSTLTIQRTQQEDSAVYLCASSLLLDGYGGNTIYFGEGSWLTVV.

The V gene is TRBV29-1, the J gene TRBJ2-5; 10 bases are a match to TRBD2. The trim removed 6 bases at V and 6 bases at J, leaving 4 bases unmatched. Germline values: CDR1 SQVTM, CDR2 ANQGSEA. The CDR3 extends over 12 amino acids. For the CDR3, the DNA is TGCAGCGTCTCTAGCGGGAGACAGACCCAGTACTTC. Its translation is CSVSSGRQTQYF.

There are many counts of this clonotype. This CDR3 is CASSPLRGQGDEQYF. CDR3 coding DNA: TGTGCCAGCAGTCCCCTTAGGGGACAGGGTGACGAGCAGTACTTC. The rearrangement uses TRBV6-1 and TRBJ2-7, with TRBD1 matching 9 bases. The CDR3 runs to 15 residues. Germline lookup yields CDR1 MNHNS and CDR2 SASEGT. V dropped 5 bases and J dropped 5; count of bases not matched to a gene: 10.

V gene TRBV7-9 combines with J gene TRBJ2-7; 11 positions agree with TRBD2. Germline V gives CDR1 SEHNR, CDR2 FQNEAQ (reference sequence). This CDR3 has 15 residues. The J segment lost 7 bases and the V segment lost 5 bases, leaving 10 bases of the junction unmatched. The CDR3 nucleotides are TGTGCCAGCAGCGCCTCACTAGCGGGAGAAGAAGAGCAGTACTTC. This codes for CASSASLAGEEEQYF. Full variable domain (remainder filled in from reference TRBV7-9 and TRBJ2-7): DTGVSQNPRHKITKRGQNVTFRCDPISEHNRLYWYRQTLGQGPEFLTYFQNEAQLEKSRLLSDRFSAERPKGSFSTLEIQRTEQGDSAMYLCASSASLAGEEEQYFGPGTRLTVT.

This clonotype has a handful of counts. The rearrangement links TRBV12-3 or TRBV12-4 to TRBJ2-2; D not certain. The CDR3 runs to 14 residues. V was pared by 6 bases and J by 2 bases, with 10 bases between. The CDR3 bases are TGTGCCAGCAGCTATACTAATAACACCGGGGAGCTGTTTTTT. Protein: CASSYTNNTGELFF.

There are many counts of this clonotype. The V call is TRBV7-6, the J call TRBJ2-7, with TRBD2 matching over 8 bases. V was clipped by 3 bases and J by 3 bases; unmatched bases: 4. This CDR3 has 14 residues. The germline gives CDR1 SGHVS, CDR2 FNYEAQ. The CDR3 DNA is TGTGCCAGCAGCTTTGGCCTAGCGGGCTACGAGCAGTACTTC. Translation: CASSFGLAGYEQYF. Based on the CDR3 plus reference TRBV7-6 and TRBJ2-7, the full variable domain is GAGVSQSPRYKVTKRGQDVALRCDPISGHVSLYWYRQALGQGPEFLTYFNYEAQQDKSGLPNDRFSAERPEGSISTLTIQRTEQRDSAMYRCASSFGLAGYEQYFGPGTRLTVT.

There are a few counts of this clonotype. The chain links TRBV5-1 to TRBJ1-1, with D perhaps matching TRBD1 (5 bases). Germline values: CDR1 SGHRS, CDR2 YFSETQ. Trimming pared 2 bases from V and 4 bases from J, leaving 9 bases between. The length of the CDR3 is 13 residues. The CDR3 DNA is TGCGCCAGCAGCTTTGGCGGGACCACTGAAGCTTTCTTT. Translating it yields CASSFGGTTEAFF.

For this clonotype: Just one base apart from a much larger clone, this may be a read error. V usage is TRBV7-2 and J usage is TRBJ2-5; D is undetermined. CDR1 SGHTA and CDR2 FQGNSA come from the germline V gene. The CDR3 sequence is 14 residues long. The V and J ends lost 3 bases and 1 base respectively, with 9 bases between them. Written as DNA, the CDR3 is TGTGCCAGCAGCTTTGGACGGAGCCAAGAGACCCAGTACTTC. It codes for CASSFGRSQETQYF.

The rearrangement links TRBV19 to TRBJ2-3, with a tentative D call TRBD2 (7 bases). In germline, CDR1 is LNHDA, CDR2 SQIVND (reference sequence). The V and J ends lost 7 bases and 3 bases respectively, with 14 bases between them. This CDR3 has 14 residues. The CDR3 spells CASKGDYRTDTQYF. CDR3 sequence (DNA): TGTGCCAGTAAGGGGGACTACCGAACAGATACGCAGTATTTT.

This clonotype was detected ten times or more. V usage is TRBV5-8 and J usage is TRBJ2-3; tentatively, D is TRBD1 or TRBD2 (5 bases each). Germline assignment: CDR1 SGHTS and CDR2 YDEGEE. The CDR3 loop spans 16 amino acids. The germline V and J ends were trimmed by 4 bases and 2 bases, with 17 bases remaining between them. CDR3 nucleotide sequence: TGTGCCAGCAGCCTCGGGACCTCCCCCGTCACAGATACGCAGTATTTT. Translated: CASSLGTSPVTDTQYF.